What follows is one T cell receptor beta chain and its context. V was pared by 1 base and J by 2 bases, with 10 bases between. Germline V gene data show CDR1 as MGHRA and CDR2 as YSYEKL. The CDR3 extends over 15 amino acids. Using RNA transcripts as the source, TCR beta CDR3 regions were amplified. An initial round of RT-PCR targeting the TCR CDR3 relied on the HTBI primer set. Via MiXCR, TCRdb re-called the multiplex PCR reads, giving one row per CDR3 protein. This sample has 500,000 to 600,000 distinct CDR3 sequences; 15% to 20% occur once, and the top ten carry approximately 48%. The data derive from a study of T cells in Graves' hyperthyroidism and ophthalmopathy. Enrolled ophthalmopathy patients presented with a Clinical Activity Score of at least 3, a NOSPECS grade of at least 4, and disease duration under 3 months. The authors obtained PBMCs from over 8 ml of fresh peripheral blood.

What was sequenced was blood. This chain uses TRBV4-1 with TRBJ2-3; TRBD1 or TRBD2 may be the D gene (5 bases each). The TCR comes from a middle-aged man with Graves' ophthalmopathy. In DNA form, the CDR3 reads TGCGCCAGCAGCCAAGGTGGGACGGACACAGATACGCAGTATTTT. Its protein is CASSQGGTDTDTQYF.